Shown below are 20 T cell receptor beta chains from a single sample sequenced in a study of beta chain features in type 1 diabetes. Investigators reverse transcribed all isolated RNA, so they sequenced expressed TCRB transcripts. Measured with immunoSEQ multiplex PCR; TCRdb has only the in-frame clones, and not every one. Here the sample spans 200,000 to 250,000 clones, over 7.5% being singletons. The source material was naive CD4+ T cells from blood. Receptors originate from a woman aged 18 to 35 in good health.

The chain links TRBV6-1 to TRBJ2-5, with D unresolved. V dropped 8 bases and J dropped 2 bases, with 9 bases sitting between them. Per germline, CDR1 MNHNS and CDR2 SASEGT. The CDR3 extends over 12 amino acids. The CDR3 protein is CASGTRQETQYF. The CDR3 nucleotides read TGTGCCAGCGGAACCAGGCAAGAGACCCAGTACTTC.

The chain employs TRBV5-1 and TRBJ2-5; D perhaps matches TRBD1 (6 bases). Germline-derived CDR1 and CDR2 are SGHRS and YFSETQ. Between the trimmed V and J ends, which lost 9 bases and 5 bases, there was a span of 20 bases. The CDR3 length is 14 residues. This chain's CDR3 is CATNQGQGKETQYF. The CDR3 DNA sequence: TGCGCCACCAACCAGGGGCAGGGAAAGGAGACCCAGTACTTC.

This clone was counted a few times. The chain links TRBV13 to TRBJ2-1, with 15 positions matching TRBD2. There are 18 residues in the CDR3. V shed 5 bases, J shed 10 bases, and the junction held 15 bases outside the gene matches. CDR1 PRHDT and CDR2 FYEKMQ come from the germline V gene (reference sequence). DNA of the CDR3: TGTGCCAGCAGCAAACCGGGACTAGCGGGGGGATCGGTTGAGGAGCAGTTCTTC. It yields the protein CASSKPGLAGGSVEEQFF.

The chain recombines TRBV30 with TRBJ1-1; no firm D call. The CDR3 loop spans 12 amino acids. CDR1 is GTSNPN and CDR2 is SVGIG in the germline V gene (reference sequence). Trimming cost V 3 bases and J 0 bases, with 5 bases left between them. DNA for the CDR3: TGTGCCTGGAGGCGGCTGAACACTGAAGCTTTCTTT. It encodes CAWRRLNTEAFF.

The rearrangement uses TRBV19 and TRBJ2-7, with 7 bases aligning to TRBD1. The junction had 13 bases not matched to a gene; V was cut back by 6 bases and J by 5 bases. From germline, CDR1 is LNHDA and CDR2 SQIVND (reference sequence). The CDR3 length is 15 residues. CDR3 residues: CASSQQYRGRDEQYF. CDR3 in DNA: TGTGCCAGTAGCCAACAATACAGGGGCAGGGACGAGCAGTACTTC.

This rearrangement joins TRBV18 to TRBJ1-1, with D hard to call. Trimming left V 6 bases short and J 0 bases short, with 11 bases between. The germline CDR1 and CDR2 sequences are KGHSH and LQKENI. The CDR3 is 14 residues long. This CDR3 is CASSGKQLNTEAFF. The CDR3 nucleotides read TGTGCCAGCTCTGGTAAACAGCTGAACACTGAAGCTTTCTTT.

V gene TRBV5-1 combines with J gene TRBJ2-2; 8 bases are a match to TRBD1. V was clipped by 1 base and J by 5 bases; unmatched bases: 1. The germline CDR1 and CDR2 sequences are SGHRS and YFSETQ. This CDR3 region has 14 residues. CDR3 in amino acids: CASSLQGATGELFF. CDR3 DNA: TGCGCCAGCAGCTTGCAGGGGGCGACCGGGGAGCTGTTTTTT.

The chain employs TRBV4-1 and TRBJ2-3; no clear D gene. Per the germline V gene, CDR1 is MGHRA and CDR2 is YSYEKL. Trimming removed 4 bases from V and 4 bases from J, with 18 bases in between. This CDR3 has 16 amino acids. For the CDR3, the DNA is TGCGCCAGCAGCCTTTGGGCTGCAGATGAAGCAGATACGCAGTATTTT. This translates into CASSLWAADEADTQYF.

This rearrangement joins TRBV6-1 to TRBJ2-3, with 7 bases matching TRBD2. V trimming: 8 bases; J trimming: 4 bases; junction bases outside the gene matches: 3. The germline gives CDR1 MNHNS, CDR2 SASEGT. This CDR3 has 12 amino acids. The chain's CDR3 is CASELASDTQYF. CDR3 sequence (DNA): TGTGCCAGCGAACTAGCGTCAGATACGCAGTATTTT.

The chain joins TRBV12-5 to TRBJ1-1; D is perhaps TRBD1 (6 bases). The CDR3 totals 14 residues. Per germline, CDR1 LGHNT and CDR2 FRNRAP. V lost 4 bases, J lost 5 bases, and 14 bases lay in between. CDR3 bases: TGTGCTAGTGGTTACAGGGTGTCGGGAACTGAAGCTTTCTTT. This gives the protein CASGYRVSGTEAFF.

This chain joins TRBV7-2 and TRBJ2-3; D is possibly TRBD2 (7 bases). The V end was cut by 2 bases, the J end by 0 bases, with 12 bases between. This CDR3 region has 16 residues. Germline-derived CDR1 and CDR2 are SGHTA and FQGNSA. In DNA form, the CDR3 reads TGTGCCAGCAGCTTAAGGGGGGGGCGTAGCACAGATACGCAGTATTTT. Its protein product is CASSLRGGRSTDTQYF.

The chain recombines TRBV5-8 with TRBJ1-5; D remains ambiguous. The CDR3 contains 15 residues. V shed 4 bases and J shed 11 bases, with 22 bases lying between them. Germline V gene data show CDR1 as SGHTS and CDR2 as YDEGEE. The CDR3 reads CASSPGQSKIPAQHF. The CDR3 DNA is TGTGCCAGCAGCCCTGGGCAGAGTAAAATCCCAGCCCAGCATTTT.

In this sample, this clone turned up a few times. The chain is built from TRBV5-1 and TRBJ2-2, with D perhaps TRBD2 (5 bases). The CDR3 loop spans 15 amino acids. V lost 4 bases, J lost 0 bases, and 10 bases lay in between. Germline CDR1 reads SGHRS; CDR2 reads YFSETQ. Written as DNA, the CDR3 is TGCGCCAGCAGCCTCCGGGAAGCGAACACCGGGGAGCTGTTTTTT. It translates to CASSLREANTGELFF.

The genes are TRBV6-1 and TRBJ2-7, with D maybe TRBD1 (5 bases). The germline gives CDR1 MNHNS, CDR2 SASEGT. This CDR3 contains 13 residues. With 7 bases removed from V and 9 bases from J, the gap between germline ends came to 19 bases. The CDR3 bases are TGTGCCAGCACCGAGGCCCAGGGAATAGGGCAGTACTTC. Encoded protein: CASTEAQGIGQYF.

This rearrangement joins TRBV7-3 to TRBJ1-6, with D possibly TRBD1 on 6 matching bases. The CDR3 loop spans 16 amino acids. V was clipped by 1 base and J by 8 bases, with 15 bases between them. Per the germline V gene, CDR1 is SGHTA and CDR2 is FQGTGA. CDR3: CASSLNPGGLDSPLHF. The CDR3, as DNA: TGTGCCAGCAGCTTAAACCCGGGGGGGCTCGATTCACCCCTCCACTTT.

This clone was observed a few times. This chain uses TRBV19 with TRBJ2-7; D may be TRBD2 (5 bases). Germline lookup yields CDR1 LNHDA and CDR2 SQIVND (reference sequence). The CDR3 is 14 amino acids. V was shortened by 3 bases and J by 2 bases, with 11 bases between the two germline ends. DNA for the CDR3: TGTGCCAGTAGTATCGTCGAGGGAACCTACGAGCAGTACTTC. Residues: CASSIVEGTYEQYF.

The V gene is TRBV4-1, the J gene TRBJ2-5, with 10 bases identical to TRBD1. Germline loops: CDR1 MGHRA, CDR2 YSYEKL. Germline trimming cut 1 base from V and 4 bases from J; bases unmatched to any gene: 3. This CDR3 has 15 residues. CDR3 nucleotides: TGCGCCAGCAGCCAAGGACAGGGGGCACGAGAGACCCAGTACTTC. This encodes CASSQGQGARETQYF.

The chain recombines TRBV4-1 with TRBJ1-3; no clear D gene. CDR1 and CDR2 (germline): MGHRA, YSYEKL. The CDR3 length is 18 residues. V lost 0 bases and J 0 bases, leaving 15 bases between the germline ends. CDR3 amino acids: CASSQDMALGSSGNTIYF. The CDR3 DNA is TGCGCCAGCAGCCAAGATATGGCCCTTGGGAGCTCTGGAAACACCATATATTTT.

The rearrangement joins TRBV6-6 to TRBJ2-7; TRBD1 matches at 9 bases. Trimming removed 4 bases from V and 6 bases from J; junction bases left unmatched: 7. The CDR3 totals 14 residues. Looked up from germline, CDR1 is MNHNY and CDR2 is SVGAGI (reference sequence). The CDR3 region has the DNA TGTGCCAGCAGTTTGGGACAGGGATCTAGCGAGCAGTACTTC. It is translated as CASSLGQGSSEQYF.

The chain employs TRBV2 and TRBJ2-7; 10 bases map to TRBD2. This CDR3 spans 16 amino acids. V gave up 5 bases and J gave up 7 bases; unmatched junction bases: 14. CDR1 is SNHLY and CDR2 is FYNNEI in the germline V gene. The CDR3 DNA follows: TGTGCCAGCAGTCCCCCTAGGATAGCGGGAGGAATAGAGCAGTACTTC. It codes for CASSPPRIAGGIEQYF.